These 10 T cell receptor beta chains came from one sample sequenced in a study of T cell responses to AZD1222 COVID-19 vaccine. The assay was immunoSEQ multiplex PCR, and TCRdb's table has in-frame clones only and misses some. The sample contains roughly 92,000 clones, approximately 91% of which appear only once. The starting material was peripheral blood, obtained 28 days after the second AZD1222 dose. The receptors shown here come from an adult who received the AZD1222 COVID-19 vaccine.

The rearrangement joins TRBV9 to TRBJ2-5, with D possibly being TRBD1 (6 bases). CDR3 length equals 14 residues. Germline V gene sequence: CDR1 SGDLS, CDR2 YYNGEE. V lost 4 bases and J lost 4, with 14 bases in between. The CDR3 bases are TGTGCCAGCAGCCTCAGAGGGGGAGCAGAGACCCAGTACTTC. It encodes CASSLRGGAETQYF.

The V gene is TRBV6-5, the J gene TRBJ1-2, with 9 bases lining up with TRBD1. The trim removed 5 bases at V and 6 bases at J, leaving 10 bases unmatched. CDR1 is MNHEY and CDR2 is SVGAGI in the germline V gene. This CDR3 is 15 amino acids long. The CDR3 coding sequence is TGTGCCAGCAGTATGCCGGGACAGGGACGCAATGGCTACACCTTC. It is translated as CASSMPGQGRNGYTF.

The chain carries TRBV5-5 and TRBJ2-1; 7 bases line up with TRBD2. There are 17 residues in the CDR3. Germline V CDR1 and CDR2: SGHKS, YYEKEE (reference sequence). The J segment lost 3 bases and the V segment lost 4 bases, leaving 13 bases of the junction unmatched. CDR3 DNA: TGTGCCAGCAGCCCGGAAAATTTCGGGGGGTTCTACAATGAGCAGTTCTTC. Protein product: CASSPENFGGFYNEQFF.

V gene TRBV5-1 combines with J gene TRBJ2-7; no firm D call. Germline V CDR1 and CDR2: SGHRS, YFSETQ. CDR3 length: 14 amino acids. Between the trimmed V and J ends, which lost 0 bases and 0 bases, there was a span of 7 bases. The CDR3 coding sequence is TGCGCCAGCAGCTTGGAGGGAAACTCCTACGAGCAGTACTTC. This sequence encodes CASSLEGNSYEQYF. Looking up the rest from reference TRBV5-1 and TRBJ2-7 gives the full variable domain: KAGVTQTPRYLIKTRGQQVTLSCSPISGHRSVSWYQQTPGQGLQFLFEYFSETQRNKGNFPGRFSGRQFSNSRSEMNVSTLELGDSALYLCASSLEGNSYEQYFGPGTRLTVT.

The chain recombines TRBV30 with TRBJ2-7; D may be TRBD2 (6 bases). The CDR3 length is 18 residues. From germline, CDR1 is GTSNPN and CDR2 SVGIG (reference sequence). Deletions cut 2 bases from V and 1 base from J, with 24 bases between. As DNA, the CDR3 is TGTGCCTGGAGTAGGAAAGGGGCGGGGCCACCTACTTCCTACGAGCAGTACTTC. This sequence encodes CAWSRKGAGPPTSYEQYF.

V and J are TRBV10-3 and TRBJ2-3; TRBD2 matches at 10 bases. The CDR3 extends over 13 amino acids. Germline assignment: CDR1 ENHRY and CDR2 SYGVKD. Trimming removed 5 bases from V and 4 bases from J; junction bases left unmatched: 0. The CDR3 DNA is TGTGCCATCAGTAGCGGGGGGGCAGATACGCAGTATTTT. Translating it yields CAISSGGADTQYF.

CDR3 sequence reads: CASSQSGTGNYEQYF. The DNA for the CDR3 is TGTGCCAGCAGCCAATCCGGGACAGGGAACTACGAGCAGTACTTC. The chain is built from TRBV3-1 (or the pseudogene TRBV3-2) and TRBJ2-7, with 9 nucleotides matching TRBD1. Germline V gene data show CDR1 as LGHDT and CDR2 as YNNKEL (reference sequence). The CDR3 contains 15 residues. Unmatched junction bases numbered 5, after V lost 2 bases and J lost 3 bases.

A word on this clone: At one end the junction does not follow the germline gene, possibly because of a read error. The genes are TRBV7-9 and TRBJ2-1; 12 positions agree with TRBD1. The CDR3 runs 19 residues. CDR1 SEHNR and CDR2 FQNEAQ come from the germline V gene (reference sequence). In DNA, the CDR3 is TGTGCCAGCAGCCTAGCCCCCGGGACAGGGGGCGCGGCCTACAATGAGCAGTTCTTC. Amino acids: CASSLAPGTGGAAYNEQFF.

CDR3 DNA sequence: TGCGCCAGCAGTGAGTCGGGCAGGGACGCTGGCTACACCTTC. Protein product: CASSESGRDAGYTF. This chain links TRBV10-2 with TRBJ1-2, with D possibly being TRBD1 (5 bases). The CDR3 spans 14 residues. The germline V gene encodes CDR1 WSHSY and CDR2 SAAADI. Trimming left V 0 bases short and J 7 bases short, with 12 bases between.

The gene calls are TRBV30 and TRBJ2-2; D is possibly TRBD2 (6 bases). V lost 4 bases to trimming and J lost 4 bases, with 16 bases between them. The CDR3 is 15 residues long. Germline CDR1 GTSNPN, CDR2 SVGIG (reference sequence). This chain's CDR3 is CAWKRDFAGTGELFF. CDR3 bases: TGTGCCTGGAAGAGGGACTTCGCGGGCACCGGGGAGCTGTTTTTT.